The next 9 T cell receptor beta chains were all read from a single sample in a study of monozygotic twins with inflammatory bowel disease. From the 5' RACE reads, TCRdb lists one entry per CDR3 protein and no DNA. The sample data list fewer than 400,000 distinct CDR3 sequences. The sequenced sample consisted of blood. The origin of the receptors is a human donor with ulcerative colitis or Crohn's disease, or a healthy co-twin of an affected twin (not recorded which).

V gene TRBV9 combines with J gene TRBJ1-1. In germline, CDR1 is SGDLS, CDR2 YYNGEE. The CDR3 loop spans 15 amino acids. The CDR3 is CASSSTWDRNTEAFF.

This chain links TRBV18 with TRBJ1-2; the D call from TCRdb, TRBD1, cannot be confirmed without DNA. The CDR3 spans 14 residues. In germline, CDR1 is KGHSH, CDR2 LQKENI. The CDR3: CASSPNRGKVGYTF. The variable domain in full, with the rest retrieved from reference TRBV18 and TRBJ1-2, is NAGVMQNPRHLVRRRGQEARLRCSPMKGHSHVYWYRQLPEEGLKFMVYLQKENIIDESGMPKERFSAEFPKEGPSILRIQQVVRGDSAAYFCASSPNRGKVGYTFGSGTRLTVV.

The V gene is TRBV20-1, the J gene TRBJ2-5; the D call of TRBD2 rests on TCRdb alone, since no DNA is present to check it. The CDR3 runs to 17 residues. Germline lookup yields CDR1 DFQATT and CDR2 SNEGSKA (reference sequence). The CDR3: CSARPGLAGGPGETQYF.

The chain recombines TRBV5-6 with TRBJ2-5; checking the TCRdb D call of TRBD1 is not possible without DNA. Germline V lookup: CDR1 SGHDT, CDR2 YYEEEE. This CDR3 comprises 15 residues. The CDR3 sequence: CASSHRQGALETQYF.

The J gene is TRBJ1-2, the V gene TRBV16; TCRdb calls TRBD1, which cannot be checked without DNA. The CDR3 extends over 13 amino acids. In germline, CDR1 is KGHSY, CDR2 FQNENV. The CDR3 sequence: CASSLSTGEDYTF.

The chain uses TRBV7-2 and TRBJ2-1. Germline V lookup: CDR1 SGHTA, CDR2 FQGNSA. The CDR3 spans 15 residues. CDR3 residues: CASSYTPTPTIEQFF.

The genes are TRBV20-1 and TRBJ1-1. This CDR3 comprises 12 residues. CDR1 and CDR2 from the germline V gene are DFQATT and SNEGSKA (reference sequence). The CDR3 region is CSAIEGITEAFF.

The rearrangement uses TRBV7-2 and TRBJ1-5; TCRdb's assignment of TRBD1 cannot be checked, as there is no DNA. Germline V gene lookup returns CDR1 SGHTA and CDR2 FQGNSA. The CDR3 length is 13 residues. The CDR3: CASSYRANQPQHF.

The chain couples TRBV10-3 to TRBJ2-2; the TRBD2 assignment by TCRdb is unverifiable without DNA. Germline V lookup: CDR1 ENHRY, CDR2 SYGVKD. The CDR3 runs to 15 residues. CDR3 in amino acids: CAIRRGRPNTGELFF.